A single sample is the source of the 30 T cell receptor beta chains below, sequenced in a study of blood T cell repertoires in COVID-19 (dated by TCRdb to about 2020). Library method: the immunoSEQ multiplex PCR assay. TCRdb provides this immuneACCESS table in a form limited to in-frame rearrangements. Some clones are lacking; in checked studies, under half of them reflect an unresolved V gene, and why the rest are absent is not known. This sample holds fewer than 60,000 clones; around 90% were observed only once. The ten largest make up about a tenth of the sample. The sequencing input was peripheral blood. Receptor source: a human donor with acute or convalescent COVID-19. The donor label of this sample is uncertain.

The V call is TRBV5-4, the J call TRBJ2-7, with TRBD2 matching over 14 bases. This CDR3 has 17 amino acids. With 4 bases clipped from V and 6 bases from J, the junction kept 12 bases outside the gene matches. Germline lookup yields CDR1 SGHNT and CDR2 YYREEE (reference sequence). The CDR3 bases are TGTGCCAGCAGCCCGGGACGACTAGCGGGAGGGCCAAGCGAGCAGTACTTC. Amino acid sequence: CASSPGRLAGGPSEQYF.

The chain employs TRBV5-6 and TRBJ2-2; possibly TRBD1 for D (6 bases). The CDR3 consists of 17 residues. Germline CDR1 is SGHDT and CDR2 is YYEEEE. V was trimmed by 1 base and J by 0 bases, leaving 13 bases between them. CDR3 in DNA: TGTGCCAGCAGCTTGTTTGGTGGGGGCACGAACACCGGGGAGCTGTTTTTT. As protein: CASSLFGGGTNTGELFF.

J is TRBJ2-7 and V is TRBV10-2; 8 bases line up with TRBD2. The CDR3 runs to 14 residues. V lost 4 bases and J lost 2; bases outside the gene matches: 4. Germline CDR1 reads WSHSY; CDR2 reads SAAADI. The chain's CDR3 is CASSGLARTYEQYF. In nucleotides, the CDR3 is TGCGCCAGCAGTGGACTAGCGCGTACCTACGAGCAGTACTTC.

The CDR3 DNA follows: TGTGCCAGCAGCTTAGGGCGGACAGAGAACACTGAAGCTTTCTTT. Residues: CASSLGRTENTEAFF. The rearrangement joins TRBV7-2 to TRBJ1-1, with a tentative D call TRBD1 (6 bases). Trimming shortened V by 1 base and J by 1 base, and 10 bases separated the two germline ends. Germline lookup yields CDR1 SGHTA and CDR2 FQGNSA. The CDR3 spans 15 residues.

The chain carries TRBV29-1 and TRBJ1-2; the D gene is possibly TRBD1 (5 bases). Germline assignment: CDR1 SQVTM and CDR2 ANQGSEA. Trimming cost V 7 bases and J 4 bases, with 13 bases left between them. This CDR3 has 12 amino acids. CDR3: CSARDPGYGYTF. Here the CDR3 DNA reads TGCAGCGCCAGGGATCCGGGCTATGGCTACACCTTC. The full variable domain, rest sourced from reference TRBV29-1 and TRBJ1-2, is SAVISQKPSRDICQRGTSLTIQCQVDSQVTMMFWYRQQPGQSLTLIATANQGSEATYESGFVIDKFPISRPNLTFSTLTVSNMSPEDSSIYLCSARDPGYGYTFGSGTRLTVV.

The rearrangement joins TRBV28 to TRBJ1-1; D is undetermined. The CDR3 sequence is 12 residues long. Trimming removed 10 bases at V and 1 base at J, with 10 bases between. Per the germline V gene, CDR1 is MDHEN and CDR2 is SYDVKM. For the CDR3, the DNA is TGTGCCACCCACCGAGGGAACACTGAAGCTTTCTTT. It is translated as CATHRGNTEAFF.

J is TRBJ2-5 and V is TRBV6-7; no definite D call. TRBV6-7 is treated as an ORF (open reading frame) with a function not yet certain. This CDR3 has 11 residues. V shed 5 bases and J shed 3 bases, with 4 bases lying between them. In DNA form, the CDR3 reads TGTGCCAGCAGTCGAGAAGAGACCCAGTACTTC. Translating it yields CASSREETQYF.

The rearrangement uses TRBV4-2 and TRBJ1-2, with D possibly being TRBD1 (6 bases). This CDR3 is built from 17 residues. The V and J ends lost 7 bases and 5 bases respectively, with 26 bases between them. Germline V gene sequence: CDR1 LGHNA, CDR2 YNFKEQ. The CDR3 spells CASNREGGRRGSYGYTF. DNA for the CDR3: TGTGCCAGCAACAGGGAGGGGGGGCGCAGGGGCTCGTATGGCTACACCTTC.

The V gene is TRBV15, the J gene TRBJ2-7; D possibly corresponds to TRBD2 (6 bases). The length of the CDR3 is 15 residues. The germline CDR1 and CDR2 sequences are LNHNV and YYDKDF (reference sequence). Deletions cut 1 base from V and 2 bases from J, with 12 bases between. The CDR3 loop reads CATSRAGTSAYEQYV. DNA for the CDR3: TGTGCCACCAGCAGAGCCGGGACTTCCGCCTACGAGCAGTACGTC.

The V call is TRBV5-1, the J call TRBJ1-3; D perhaps matches TRBD1 (5 bases). Germline CDR1 SGHRS, CDR2 YFSETQ. Trimming pared 4 bases from V and 0 bases from J, leaving 17 bases between. The CDR3 covers 17 residues. The CDR3 protein is CASSKGTLQSSGNTIYF. The CDR3 DNA reads TGCGCCAGCAGCAAAGGGACTCTTCAGAGCTCTGGAAACACCATATATTTT. The whole variable domain, filled in from reference TRBV5-1 and TRBJ1-3, reads KAGVTQTPRYLIKTRGQQVTLSCSPISGHRSVSWYQQTPGQGLQFLFEYFSETQRNKGNFPGRFSGRQFSNSRSEMNVSTLELGDSALYLCASSKGTLQSSGNTIYFGEGSWLTVV.

The chain uses TRBV21-1 and TRBJ2-2; the table's D call, TRBD2, has no DNA check behind it. TRBV21-1 is deemed a pseudogene. The CDR3 has 17 amino acids. CDR3 amino acids: CASSVSSGRGNTGELFF. The CDR3 region has the DNA TGTGCCAGCAGCGTTAGTAGCGGGAGGGGCAACACCGGGGAGCTGTTTTTT.

In this sample, this clone turned up once. The rearrangement joins TRBV7-9 to TRBJ1-2; D might be TRBD1 (5 bases). The CDR3 covers 13 residues. The V and J ends lost 5 bases and 10 bases respectively, with 17 bases between them. CDR1 is SEHNR and CDR2 is FQNEAQ in the germline V gene (reference sequence). This CDR3 is CASSPRGRKNYTF. Written as DNA, the CDR3 is TGTGCCAGCAGCCCACGGGGGAGAAAGAACTACACCTTC.

The rearrangement joins TRBV7-6 to TRBJ2-7, with D possibly TRBD1 on 6 matching bases. With 5 bases removed from V and 9 bases from J, the gap between germline ends came to 11 bases. There are 11 residues in the CDR3. CDR1 SGHVS and CDR2 FNYEAQ come from the germline V gene. For the CDR3, the DNA is TGTGCCAGCAGCGCCACAGGGTTGCAGTACTTC. It encodes CASSATGLQYF.

The CDR3 here is CASSQRQGTPSNEQYV. The CDR3 DNA is TGCGCCAGCAGTCAACGACAGGGAACCCCCTCTAACGAGCAGTACGTC. The chain carries TRBV23-1 and TRBJ2-7, with 7 nucleotides matching TRBD1. TRBV23-1 is noted as an ORF with a role that remains uncertain. CDR3 length: 16 residues. V trimming: 2 bases; J trimming: 5 bases; junction bases outside the gene matches: 12.

The V and J genes are TRBV15 and TRBJ2-1; no firm D call. Germline lookup yields CDR1 LNHNV and CDR2 YYDKDF (reference sequence). The CDR3 loop spans 16 amino acids. V was pared by 1 base and J by 1 base, with 11 bases between. The CDR3 loop is CATSRGGRGSYNEQFF. In nucleotides, the CDR3 is TGTGCCACCAGCAGAGGCGGTCGTGGGTCCTACAATGAGCAGTTCTTC.

The chain uses TRBV7-2 and TRBJ2-2; no firm D call. The CDR3 loop spans 12 amino acids. Per germline, CDR1 SGHTA and CDR2 FQGNSA. V lost 5 bases and J lost 5, with 6 bases in between. The CDR3 region is CASSPITGELFF. The CDR3 DNA reads TGTGCCAGCAGCCCAATTACCGGGGAGCTGTTTTTT.

The chain recombines TRBV7-9 with TRBJ1-4; TRBD1 agrees at 10 bases. The V gene end was trimmed by 5 bases and the J gene end by 7 bases; junction bases not matched to a gene: 4. This CDR3 has 14 amino acids. The germline gives CDR1 SEHNR, CDR2 FQNEAQ (reference sequence). The DNA of the CDR3 is TGTGCCAGCAGCCGGACAGGGGGAGGTGAAAAACTGTTTTTT. Translation gives CASSRTGGGEKLFF.

The chain has TRBV5-1 and TRBJ1-3; D is possibly TRBD1 (6 bases). This CDR3 has 15 amino acids. The V and J ends lost 0 bases and 8 bases respectively, with 15 bases between them. The germline V gene has CDR1 SGHRS and CDR2 YFSETQ. As DNA, the CDR3 is TGCGCCAGCAGCTTGGCCGTGGGGGCTGAATACACCATATATTTT. It codes for CASSLAVGAEYTIYF.

The rearrangement links TRBV10-3 to TRBJ2-3, with 8 bases fitting TRBD2. The CDR3 has 15 residues. Germline assignment: CDR1 ENHRY and CDR2 SYGVKD. Trimming cost V 0 bases and J 4 bases; bases outside gene matches: 3. This CDR3 reads CAISESGLGPDTQYF. As DNA, the CDR3 is TGTGCCATCAGTGAGTCGGGACTAGGCCCAGATACGCAGTATTTT.

The CDR3 coding sequence is TGTGCCAGCAGCCGAGGGACTGCTTTCACAGATACGCAGTATTTT. Translating it yields CASSRGTAFTDTQYF. The chain couples TRBV7-3 to TRBJ2-3; D is possibly TRBD2 (6 bases). This CDR3 has 15 residues. Germline-derived CDR1 and CDR2 are SGHTA and FQGTGA. Trimming pared 5 bases from V and 2 bases from J, leaving 14 bases between.

The rearrangement links TRBV19 to TRBJ2-7; TRBD2 matches 11 bases. There are 16 residues in the CDR3. CDR1 LNHDA and CDR2 SQIVND come from the germline V gene (reference sequence). V was clipped by 3 bases and J by 5 bases; unmatched bases: 9. The CDR3 region has the DNA TGTGCCAGTAGTATCCGACTTAGCGGGGGGGCCAACGAGCAGTACTTC. It encodes CASSIRLSGGANEQYF.

The CDR3 DNA reads TGTGCCAGTAGTACCCCCCGGACAGATCAGCCCCAGCATTTT. Its protein is CASSTPRTDQPQHF. This chain links TRBV19 with TRBJ1-5, with D possibly TRBD1 on 6 matching bases. Trimming took off 4 bases at V and 5 bases at J, with 12 bases between the two ends. CDR1 and CDR2 from the germline V gene are LNHDA and SQIVND (reference sequence). This CDR3 comprises 14 residues.

The CDR3 DNA is TGTGCCAGCAGCTCGGATGGCGGTACGTACGAGCAGTACTTC. This gives the protein CASSSDGGTYEQYF. The chain couples TRBV5-4 to TRBJ2-7; D not resolved. Germline loops: CDR1 SGHNT, CDR2 YYREEE (reference sequence). The V end lost 3 bases, the J end lost 4 bases, and 14 bases lay between the germline ends. This CDR3 contains 14 residues.

The gene calls are TRBV5-5 and TRBJ1-2; TRBD1 might be the D (6 bases). This CDR3 is built from 15 residues. The ends were cut back, 5 bases at V and 8 bases at J, with 22 bases in the middle. CDR1 SGHKS and CDR2 YYEKEE come from the germline V gene (reference sequence). CDR3 bases: TGTGCCAGCAGGCTTCTCGTAGGGGGTTCTGGGGGCTACACCTTC. It yields the protein CASRLLVGGSGGYTF.

V is TRBV29-1 and J is TRBJ2-3; 9 bases agree with TRBD2. Looked up from germline, CDR1 is SQVTM and CDR2 is ANQGSEA. The CDR3 consists of 15 residues. V lost 4 bases, J lost 3 bases, and 8 bases stayed unmatched. The CDR3 coding sequence is TGCAGCGTTGTGAATAGCGGGAGTGGAACAGATACGCAGTATTTT. As protein: CSVVNSGSGTDTQYF.

This chain links TRBV3-1 (or the pseudogene TRBV3-2) with TRBJ1-6; D is perhaps TRBD1 (5 bases). Trimming removed 4 bases from V and 7 bases from J, with 20 bases in between. CDR3 length: 17 residues. The V gene's germline CDR1 is LGHDT and CDR2 YNNKEL (reference sequence). The CDR3 nucleotides are TGTGCCAGCAGCCCTTCCGGAGGGGAAGGCGGGAATTCACCCCTCCACTTT. Its translation: CASSPSGGEGGNSPLHF.

The chain is built from TRBV18 and TRBJ2-2; no definite D call. CDR1 and CDR2 from the germline V gene are KGHSH and LQKENI. V shed 7 bases and J shed 6 bases, with 9 bases lying between them. This CDR3 is 12 amino acids long. The CDR3 sequence: CASLVPAGELFF. For the CDR3, the DNA is TGTGCCAGCTTAGTGCCCGCCGGGGAGCTGTTTTTT. Supplemented by reference TRBV18 and TRBJ2-2, the full variable domain reads NAGVMQNPRHLVRRRGQEARLRCSPMKGHSHVYWYRQLPEEGLKFMVYLQKENIIDESGMPKERFSAEFPKEGPSILRIQQVVRGDSAAYFCASLVPAGELFFGEGSRLTVL.

A few counts support this clone. This CDR3 is CASSVLAGPADTQYF. CDR3 DNA sequence: TGTGCCAGCAGCGTGTTGGCGGGGCCGGCAGATACGCAGTATTTT. The chain carries TRBV9 and TRBJ2-3, with D possibly TRBD2 on 6 matching bases. V lost 2 bases, J lost 4 bases, and 14 bases lay in between. The CDR3 consists of 15 residues. The V gene's germline CDR1 is SGDLS and CDR2 YYNGEE.

The table lists this clone with a few counts. V is TRBV14 and J is TRBJ1-1; perhaps TRBD1 as D (6 bases). Germline V gene data show CDR1 as SGHDN and CDR2 as FVKESK. The CDR3 loop spans 15 amino acids. Trimming removed 1 base from V and 4 bases from J, with 13 bases in between. CDR3 coding DNA: TGTGCCAGCAGCCAAGTGGGGGGGGCGCCCACTGAAGCTTTCTTT. Protein product: CASSQVGGAPTEAFF.

V usage is TRBV30 and J usage is TRBJ1-2, with no clear D. The CDR3 consists of 12 residues. V lost 5 bases, J lost 4 bases, and 11 bases lay in between. The germline gives CDR1 GTSNPN, CDR2 SVGIG (reference sequence). This chain's CDR3 is CAWSVDSYGYTF. DNA of the CDR3: TGTGCCTGGTCCGTAGACTCCTATGGCTACACCTTC.